This T cell receptor beta chain was found in a study of T-cell memory formation after mild COVID-19. Study background: TCR clusters were mostly donor specific.

Sample barcodes and UMIs were carried by the TCR alpha and TCR beta cDNA libraries that 5'RACE generated with constant-segment primers. TCRdb reprocessed the 5' RACE reads with MiXCR, giving one entry per CDR3 protein. The table shows about 430,000 distinct CDR3 sequences, with approximately 19% occurring only once. The source material was PBMCs or a T cell subset sorted from them (not recorded which). The receptor was isolated from a man aged 18 to 30 who had mild COVID-19 (a few samples of this study predate the infection). Cell type and time point are not known.

CDR3 region: CASSPGLAPDTQYF. In DNA form, the CDR3 reads TGTGCCAGCTCACCGGGACTAGCTCCAGATACGCAGTATTTT. The chain joins TRBV18 to TRBJ2-3, with 9 bases that match TRBD2. CDR3 length: 14 amino acids. V lost 3 bases and J lost 4; bases outside the gene matches: 2. The germline CDR1 and CDR2 sequences are KGHSH and LQKENI.